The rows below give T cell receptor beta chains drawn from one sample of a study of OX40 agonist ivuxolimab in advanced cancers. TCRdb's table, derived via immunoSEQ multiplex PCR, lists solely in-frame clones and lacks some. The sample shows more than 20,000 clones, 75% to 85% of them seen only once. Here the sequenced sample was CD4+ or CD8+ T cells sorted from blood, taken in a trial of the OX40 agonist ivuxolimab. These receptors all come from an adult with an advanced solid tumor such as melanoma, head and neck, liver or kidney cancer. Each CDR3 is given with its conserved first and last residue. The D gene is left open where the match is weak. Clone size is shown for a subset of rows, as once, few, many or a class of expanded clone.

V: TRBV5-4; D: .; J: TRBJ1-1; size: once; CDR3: CASSSRPGLAFF; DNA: TGTGCCAGCAGCTCGCGGCCAGGGTTAGCTTTCTTT
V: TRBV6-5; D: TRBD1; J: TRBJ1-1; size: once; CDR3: CASSYLGQAANTEAFF; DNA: TGTGCCAGCAGTTACTTGGGACAGGCCGCGAACACTGAAGCTTTCTTT
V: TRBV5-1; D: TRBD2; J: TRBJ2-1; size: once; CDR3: CASSLRASGGSYNEQFF; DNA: TGCGCCAGCAGCTTAAGAGCCTCGGGAGGCAGTTACAATGAGCAGTTCTTC
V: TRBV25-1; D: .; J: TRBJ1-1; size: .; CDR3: CASSPTVFAEAFF; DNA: TGTGCCAGCAGTCCGACAGTGTTTGCTGAAGCTTTCTTT
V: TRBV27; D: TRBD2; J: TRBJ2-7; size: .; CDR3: CASLAASGPTYEQYF; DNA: TGTGCCAGCCTAGCTGCTAGCGGGCCTACCTACGAGCAGTACTTC
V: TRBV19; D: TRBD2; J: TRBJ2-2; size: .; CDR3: CASSPGLGSGELFF; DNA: TGTGCCAGTAGTCCGGGACTAGGGTCCGGGGAGCTGTTTTTT
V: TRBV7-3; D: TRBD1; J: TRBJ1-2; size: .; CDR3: CASSMPGQANNFYGYTF; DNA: TGTGCCAGCAGCATGCCGGGACAGGCGAATAATTTCTATGGCTACACCTTC
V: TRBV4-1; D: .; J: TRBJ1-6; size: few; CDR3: CASSQGLFPLHF; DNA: TGCGCCAGCAGCCAGGGACTCTTTCCCCTCCACTTT
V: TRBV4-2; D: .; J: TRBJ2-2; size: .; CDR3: CASSQDLLATGELFF; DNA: TGTGCCAGCAGCCAAGATCTGCTAGCCACCGGGGAGCTGTTTTTT
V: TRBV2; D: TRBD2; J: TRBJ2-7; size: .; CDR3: CASLLAGEPYEQYF; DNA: TGTGCCAGCCTCTTAGCGGGGGAACCCTACGAGCAGTACTTC
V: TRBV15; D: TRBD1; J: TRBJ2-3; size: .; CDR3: CATSTRTGAQDTQYF; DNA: TGTGCCACCAGCACTCGGACAGGGGCGCAAGATACGCAGTATTTT
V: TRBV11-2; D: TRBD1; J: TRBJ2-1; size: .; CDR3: CASSLRTRDRYNEQFF; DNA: TGTGCCAGCAGCTTAAGAACCCGGGACAGATACAATGAGCAGTTCTTC
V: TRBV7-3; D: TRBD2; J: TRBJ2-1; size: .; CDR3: CASSLKGKRGGPDEQFF; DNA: TGTGCCAGCAGCTTAAAGGGGAAGCGGGGGGGCCCCGATGAGCAGTTCTTC
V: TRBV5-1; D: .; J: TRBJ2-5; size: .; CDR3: CASSLAGQGGETQYF; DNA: TGCGCCAGCAGCTTGGCAGGACAGGGAGGGGAGACCCAGTACTTC
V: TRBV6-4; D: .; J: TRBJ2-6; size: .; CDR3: CASSRERPRQSRANVLTF; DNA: TGTGCCAGCAGTAGAGAGCGACCACGACAAAGTCGGGCCAACGTCCTGACTTTT
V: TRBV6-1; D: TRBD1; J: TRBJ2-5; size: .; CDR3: CASSDGDRGKETQYF; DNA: TGTGCCAGCAGTGATGGGGACAGGGGCAAAGAGACCCAGTACTTC
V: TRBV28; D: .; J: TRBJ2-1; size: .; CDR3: CASGVRNEQFF; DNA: TGTGCCAGCGGGGTTCGCAATGAGCAGTTCTTC
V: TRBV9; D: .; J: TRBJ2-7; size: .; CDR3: CASSVDGSRYEQYF; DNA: TGTGCCAGCAGCGTAGACGGCAGCCGTTACGAGCAGTACTTC
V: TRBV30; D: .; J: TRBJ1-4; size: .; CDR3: CAWSGGKAGRLEKLFF; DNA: TGTGCCTGGAGTGGAGGAAAGGCAGGGAGATTGGAAAAACTGTTTTTT
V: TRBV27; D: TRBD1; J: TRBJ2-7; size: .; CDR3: CASSFGTDYYEQYF; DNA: TGTGCCAGCAGTTTCGGGACAGATTACTACGAGCAGTACTTC
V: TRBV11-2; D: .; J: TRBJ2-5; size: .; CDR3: CASSLEGAVQSQETQYF; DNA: TGTGCCAGCAGCTTAGAGGGGGCGGTACAGTCGCAAGAGACCCAGTACTTC
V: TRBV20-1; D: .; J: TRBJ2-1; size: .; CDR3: CSAMRGEQFF; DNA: TGCAGTGCTATGCGGGGTGAGCAGTTCTTC
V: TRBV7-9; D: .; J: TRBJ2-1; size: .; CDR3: CASSTGWGEQFF; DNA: TGTGCCAGCAGTACAGGGTGGGGTGAGCAGTTCTTC